The entry below describes one T cell receptor beta chain. This record belongs to a study of control samples from healthy donors and cancer patients. Measured with immunoSEQ multiplex PCR; TCRdb has only the in-frame clones, and not every one. The sample lists 96,000 or so clones, approximately 95% occurring once. J was trimmed by 4 bases and V by 3 bases; bases with no gene match: 2. CDR1 and CDR2 (germline): LGHNA, YNFKEQ. The CDR3 runs 13 residues. The TCR was taken from a man younger than 30 in good health. This chain joins TRBV4-2 and TRBJ1-1; 7 bases are shared with TRBD1. Specimen: blood. The CDR3 nucleotides read TGTGCCAGCAGCCAGACAGGGATCACTGAAGCTTTCTTT. Translated, it gives CASSQTGITEAFF.